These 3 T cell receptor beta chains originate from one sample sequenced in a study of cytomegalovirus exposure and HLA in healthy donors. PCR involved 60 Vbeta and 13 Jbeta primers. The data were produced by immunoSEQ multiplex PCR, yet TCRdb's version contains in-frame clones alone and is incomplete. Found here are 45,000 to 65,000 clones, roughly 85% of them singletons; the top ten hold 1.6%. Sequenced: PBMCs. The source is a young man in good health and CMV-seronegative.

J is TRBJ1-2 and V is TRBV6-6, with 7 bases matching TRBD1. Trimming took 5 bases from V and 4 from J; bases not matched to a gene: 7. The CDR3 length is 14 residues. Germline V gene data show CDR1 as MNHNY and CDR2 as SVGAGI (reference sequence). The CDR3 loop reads CASSPGTAAYGYTF. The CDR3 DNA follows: TGTGCCAGCAGTCCCGGGACAGCTGCCTATGGCTACACCTTC.

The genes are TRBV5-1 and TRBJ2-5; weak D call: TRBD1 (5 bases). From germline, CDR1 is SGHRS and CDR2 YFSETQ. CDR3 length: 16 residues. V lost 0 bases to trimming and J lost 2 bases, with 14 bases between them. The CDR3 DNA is TGCGCCAGCAGCTTGGGGGTGACAGCTTTACAAGAGACCCAGTACTTC. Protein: CASSLGVTALQETQYF.

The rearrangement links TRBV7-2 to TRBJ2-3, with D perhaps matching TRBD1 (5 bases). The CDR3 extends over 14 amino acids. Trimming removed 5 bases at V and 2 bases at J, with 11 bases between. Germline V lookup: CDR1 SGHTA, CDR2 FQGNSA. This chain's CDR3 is CASSRRQYTDTQYF. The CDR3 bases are TGTGCCAGCAGCCGCAGACAGTACACAGATACGCAGTATTTT.